Below, one T cell receptor beta chain is given with its context. A much larger clone lies a single base off, so this may be a read error. The germline V gene has CDR1 MGHDK and CDR2 SYGVNS. There are 12 residues in the CDR3. V was shortened by 5 bases and J by 9 bases, with 13 bases between the two germline ends. TCRdb used MiXCR to reprocess the reads, holding one entry per CDR3 protein. The sample comprises fewer than 250,000 distinct CDR3 sequences, under 35% of which are singletons, and around 6.8% rests with the top ten. The record originates from a study of kidney transplant recipient with SARS-CoV-2 infection.

Sequencing used a blood sample, obtained at baseline and on day 111 from a kidney transplant recipient. The TCR comes from a male patient aged 30 to 40 who had COVID-19 and was a kidney transplant recipient. Some T cells may trace back to the graft donor. The chain employs TRBV25-1 and TRBJ2-5, with D possibly being TRBD2 (5 bases). CDR3 region: CASSTQVEAQYF. The CDR3 nucleotides are TGTGCCAGCAGTACCCAGGTGGAGGCCCAGTACTTC. Together with reference TRBV25-1 and TRBJ2-5, the CDR3 gives the full variable domain: EADIYQTPRYLVIGTGKKITLECSQTMGHDKMYWYQQDPGMELHLIHYSYGVNSTEKGDLSSESTVSRIRTEHFPLTLESARPSHTSQYLCASSTQVEAQYFGPGTRLLVL.